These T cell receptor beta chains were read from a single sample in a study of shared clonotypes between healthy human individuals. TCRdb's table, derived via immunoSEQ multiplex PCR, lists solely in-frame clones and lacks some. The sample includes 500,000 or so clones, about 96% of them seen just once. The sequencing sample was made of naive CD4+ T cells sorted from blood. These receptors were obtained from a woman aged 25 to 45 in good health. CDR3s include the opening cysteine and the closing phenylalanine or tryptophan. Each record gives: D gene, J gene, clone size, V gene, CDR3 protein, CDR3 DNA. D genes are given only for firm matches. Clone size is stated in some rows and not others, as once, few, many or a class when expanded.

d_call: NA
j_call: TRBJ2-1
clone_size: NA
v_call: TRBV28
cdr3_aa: CASSFRPGLSYNEQFF
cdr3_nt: TGTGCCAGCAGTTTTCGGCCTGGACTCTCCTACAATGAGCAGTTCTTC

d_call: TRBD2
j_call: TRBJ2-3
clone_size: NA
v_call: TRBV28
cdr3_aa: CASSFRLLAGVDTQYF
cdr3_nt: TGTGCCAGCAGTTTTCGGCTACTAGCGGGAGTCGATACGCAGTATTTT

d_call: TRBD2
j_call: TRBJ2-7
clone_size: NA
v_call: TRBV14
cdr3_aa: CASSQDLGGRFHEQYF
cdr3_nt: TGTGCCAGCAGCCAAGATCTGGGCGGGAGGTTCCACGAGCAGTACTTC

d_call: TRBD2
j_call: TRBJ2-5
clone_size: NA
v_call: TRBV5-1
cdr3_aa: CASSLVGLDQETQYF
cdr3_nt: TGCGCCAGCAGCTTGGTTGGACTAGACCAAGAGACCCAGTACTTC

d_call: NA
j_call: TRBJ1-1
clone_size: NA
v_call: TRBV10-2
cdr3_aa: CASSEFRFPGNLNTEAFF
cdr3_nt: TGCGCCAGCAGTGAGTTTCGTTTCCCGGGAAATTTGAACACTGAAGCTTTCTTT

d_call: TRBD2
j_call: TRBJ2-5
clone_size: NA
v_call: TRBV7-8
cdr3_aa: CASSRGRTSGAVEETQYF
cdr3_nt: TGTGCCAGCAGCCGCGGAAGGACTAGCGGAGCTGTCGAAGAGACCCAGTACTTC

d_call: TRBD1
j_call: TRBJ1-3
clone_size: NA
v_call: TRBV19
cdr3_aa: CASSIQGASGNTIYF
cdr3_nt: TGTGCCAGTAGTATACAGGGGGCTTCTGGAAACACCATATATTTT

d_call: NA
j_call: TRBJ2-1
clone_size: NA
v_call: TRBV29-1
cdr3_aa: CSVVSGVGDEQFF
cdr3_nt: TGCAGCGTTGTAAGCGGAGTGGGGGATGAGCAGTTCTTC

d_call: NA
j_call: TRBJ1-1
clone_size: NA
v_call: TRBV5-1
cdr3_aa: CASSLERGRTEAFF
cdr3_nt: TGCGCCAGCAGCTTAGAAAGAGGAAGGACTGAAGCTTTCTTT

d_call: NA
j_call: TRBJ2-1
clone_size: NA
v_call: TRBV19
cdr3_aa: CASRTRGLGGNEQFF
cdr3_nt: TGTGCCAGTAGGACTCGGGGGCTAGGGGGCAATGAGCAGTTCTTC

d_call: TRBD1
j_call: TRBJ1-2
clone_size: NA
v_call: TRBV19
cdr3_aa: CASSPRLTGGNGYTF
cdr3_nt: TGTGCCAGTAGTCCCCGCCTTACAGGGGGAAACGGCTACACCTTC

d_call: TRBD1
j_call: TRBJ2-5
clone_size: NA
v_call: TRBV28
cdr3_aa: CASRGQGKETQYF
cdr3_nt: TGTGCCAGCAGGGGACAGGGAAAGGAGACCCAGTACTTC

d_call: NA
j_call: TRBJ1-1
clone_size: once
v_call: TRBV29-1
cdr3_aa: CSVMVGRQAFF
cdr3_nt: TGCAGCGTTATGGTCGGCCGACAAGCTTTCTTT

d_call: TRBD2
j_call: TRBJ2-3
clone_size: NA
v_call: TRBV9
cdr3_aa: CASSALAGGLTDTQYF
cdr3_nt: TGTGCCAGCAGCGCACTAGCGGGAGGTTTGACAGATACGCAGTATTTT

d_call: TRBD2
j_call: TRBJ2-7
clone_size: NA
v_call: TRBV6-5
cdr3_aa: CASTTGLAGGYEQYF
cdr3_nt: TGTGCCAGCACCACGGGACTAGCGGGGGGGTACGAGCAGTACTTC

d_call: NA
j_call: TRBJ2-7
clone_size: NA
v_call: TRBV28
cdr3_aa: CASRGTGSYEQYF
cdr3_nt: TGTGCCAGTCGTGGGACGGGCTCCTACGAGCAGTACTTC

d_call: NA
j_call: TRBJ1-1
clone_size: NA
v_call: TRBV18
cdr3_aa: CASSPPRDTPQEAFF
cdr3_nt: TGTGCCAGCTCACCTCCCCGGGACACCCCCCAGGAAGCTTTCTTT

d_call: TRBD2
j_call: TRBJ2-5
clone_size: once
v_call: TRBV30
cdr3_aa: CAWSLAGVVFRETQYF
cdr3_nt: TGTGCCTGGAGTCTCGCGGGAGTGGTATTTCGAGAGACCCAGTACTTC

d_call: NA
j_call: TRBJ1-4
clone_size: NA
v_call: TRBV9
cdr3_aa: CASSALGYPNEKLFF
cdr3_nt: TGTGCCAGCAGCGCCTTAGGTTATCCTAATGAAAAACTGTTTTTT

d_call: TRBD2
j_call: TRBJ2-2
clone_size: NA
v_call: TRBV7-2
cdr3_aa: CASSSKGLAGGTGELFF
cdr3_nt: TGTGCCAGCAGCTCAAAGGGACTAGCGGGAGGGACCGGGGAGCTGTTTTTT

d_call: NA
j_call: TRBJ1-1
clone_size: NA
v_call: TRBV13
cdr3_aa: CASSLGLNTEAFF
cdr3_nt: TGTGCCAGCAGCTTGGGCTTGAACACTGAAGCTTTCTTT

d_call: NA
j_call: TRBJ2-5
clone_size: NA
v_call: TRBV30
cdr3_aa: CAWSGVNSETQYF
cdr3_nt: TGTGCCTGGAGTGGAGTAAACTCGGAGACCCAGTACTTC

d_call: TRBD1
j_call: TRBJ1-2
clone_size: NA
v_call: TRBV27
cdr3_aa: CASSYLRGLGGYTF
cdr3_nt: TGTGCCAGCAGTTATTTGAGGGGGCTCGGTGGCTACACCTTC

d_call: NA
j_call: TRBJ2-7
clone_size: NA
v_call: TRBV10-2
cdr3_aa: CASGGTSHEQYF
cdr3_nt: TGCGCCAGCGGCGGGACTTCCCACGAGCAGTACTTC